Below, 26 T cell receptor beta chains from the same sample are listed, as sequenced in a study of CD8+CD57+ T cells in acquired aplastic anemia. In patients chosen for sequencing, flow cytometry had shown CD8+CD57+ cell expansion. Profiles of TCR beta VDJ and CDR3 were generated from a genomic DNA template. TCRdb re-analysed the reads in MiXCR, keeping a single row per CDR3 protein. The sample lists approximately 190,000 distinct CDR3 sequences; just under 50% were seen once. Sequenced input: sorted CD4+, CD8+, or CD8+CD57+ T cells (not recorded which) from PBMCs. Receptors were obtained from a human donor with aplastic anemia.

The chain recombines TRBV18 with TRBJ2-1, with no clear D. V shed 2 bases and J shed 0 bases, with 8 bases lying between them. This CDR3 region has 15 residues. Germline V gene lookup returns CDR1 KGHSH and CDR2 LQKENI. The CDR3 DNA is TGTGCCAGCTCACCATACGTTAGCTCCTACAATGAGCAGTTCTTC. It encodes CASSPYVSSYNEQFF.

CDR3 DNA: TGTGCCAGTAACTCGGGACAGAATTCACCCCTCCACTTT. Translation: CASNSGQNSPLHF. The rearrangement uses TRBV19 and TRBJ1-6, with 7 bases that match TRBD1. The CDR3 length is 13 residues. V shed 7 bases, J shed 7 bases, and the junction held 4 bases outside the gene matches. Germline V gene data show CDR1 as LNHDA and CDR2 as SQIVND (reference sequence).

The rearrangement links TRBV24-1 to TRBJ2-7, with D perhaps TRBD1 or TRBD2 (5 bases each). This CDR3 contains 11 residues. Deletions cut 7 bases from V and 7 bases from J, with 10 bases between. CDR1 is KGHDR, CDR2 SFDVKD, per germline. CDR3 sequence reads: CATRGTGEQYF. CDR3 DNA sequence: TGTGCCACCAGGGGGACCGGGGAGCAGTACTTC.

V is TRBV20-1 and J is TRBJ2-7; D possibly corresponds to TRBD2 (6 bases). The CDR3 has 14 residues. Trimming took off 5 bases at V and 3 bases at J, with 17 bases between the two ends. From germline, CDR1 is DFQATT and CDR2 SNEGSKA (reference sequence). As DNA, the CDR3 is TGCAGTGCTCTCAGGGAGGAGCGAGTCTACGAGCAGTACTTC. This translates into CSALREERVYEQYF.

At least ten counts were recorded for this clonotype. The V and J genes are TRBV19 and TRBJ1-2, with TRBD1 matching over 7 bases. The CDR3 has 15 residues. Trimming at V came to 4 bases and at J to 2 bases, leaving 7 bases not matched to a gene. Germline CDR1 LNHDA, CDR2 SQIVND (reference sequence). The CDR3 loop reads CASSSKGGGNYGYTF. In nucleotides, the CDR3 is TGTGCCAGTAGTAGCAAAGGGGGCGGGAACTATGGCTACACCTTC.

This chain links TRBV9 with TRBJ2-7; 11 bases fit TRBD2. This CDR3 has 14 amino acids. V shed 6 bases, J shed 5 bases, and the junction held 7 bases outside the gene matches. Germline V gene sequence: CDR1 SGDLS, CDR2 YYNGEE. As DNA, the CDR3 is TGTGCCAGCAACGGGACTAGCGGTAAGAACGAGCAGTACTTC. It is translated as CASNGTSGKNEQYF.

The chain links TRBV6-1 to TRBJ2-3, with 10 positions matching TRBD2. J gave up 3 bases and V 7 bases, and 7 bases lay outside the gene matches. Germline CDR1 and CDR2: MNHNS and SASEGT. The CDR3 covers 15 residues. CDR3 DNA: TGTGCCAGCAAACAGCGGGAGGGCCTAACAGATACGCAGTATTTT. Translation: CASKQREGLTDTQYF.

About this clonotype: An end of the junction does not agree with germline; a read error may underlie this. The rearrangement uses TRBV10-2 and TRBJ2-5, with 10 bases matching TRBD2. Germline CDR1 is WSHSY and CDR2 is SAAADI. The CDR3 is 12 residues long. The CDR3 loop is CASSGMGLALYF. The CDR3 DNA is TGCGCCAGTAGTGGGATGGGACTAGCGCTGTACTTC.

The V gene is TRBV5-1, the J gene TRBJ2-3; 9 bases agree with TRBD2. The V segment lost 1 base and the J segment 1 base; nucleotides outside the gene matches: 4. Germline CDR1 reads SGHRS; CDR2 reads YFSETQ. The CDR3 length is 16 residues. CDR3 protein: CASSLNSGGRTDTQYF. CDR3 nucleotides: TGCGCCAGCAGCTTGAATAGCGGGGGCCGCACAGATACGCAGTATTTT.

This clonotype occurred many times. The chain joins TRBV7-2 to TRBJ1-1; D uncertain. Trimming cost V 0 bases and J 10 bases, with 9 bases left between them. This CDR3 is 12 amino acids long. The germline V gene has CDR1 SGHTA and CDR2 FQGNSA. The CDR3 spells CASSLAIGIAFF. CDR3 bases: TGTGCCAGCAGCTTAGCGATTGGGATAGCTTTCTTT.

CDR3 sequence: CASTEHPSSYEQYF. The CDR3 DNA reads as TGTGCCAGCACCGAACACCCGAGCTCCTACGAGCAGTACTTC. The genes are TRBV27 and TRBJ2-7; D ambiguous. Germline CDR1 is MNHEY and CDR2 is SMNVEV (reference sequence). The CDR3 consists of 14 residues. V was trimmed by 7 bases and J by 0 bases, leaving 13 bases between them.

Comments on this clonotype: A much larger clone sits a single nucleotide away, making a read error possible. V usage is TRBV20-1 and J usage is TRBJ1-4; D call uncertain. Per the germline V gene, CDR1 is DFQATT and CDR2 is SNEGSKA (reference sequence). The CDR3 length is 14 residues. The CDR3 is CSSRDGATNEKLFF. The CDR3 DNA reads TGCAGTTCTAGAGATGGGGCAACTAATGAAAAACTGTTTTTT.

The rearrangement joins TRBV19 to TRBJ2-1; D is undetermined. The germline gives CDR1 LNHDA, CDR2 SQIVND (reference sequence). This CDR3 comprises 14 residues. Trimming shortened V by 0 bases and J by 6 bases, and 9 bases separated the two germline ends. The CDR3 reads CASSIDTTRNEQFF. The DNA for the CDR3 is TGTGCCAGTAGTATAGATACGACACGCAATGAGCAGTTCTTC.

This clonotype was seen repeatedly, ten times or more. The chain combines TRBV7-9 with TRBJ2-3; 8 bases match TRBD1. Germline values: CDR1 SEHNR, CDR2 FQNEAQ (reference sequence). The CDR3 is 14 residues long. V lost 4 bases and J lost 2; bases outside the gene matches: 2. The CDR3 DNA sequence: TGTGCCAGCAGCTCGGACAGGGACACAGATACGCAGTATTTT. This encodes CASSSDRDTDTQYF.

The chain recombines TRBV10-3 with TRBJ1-2; maybe TRBD1 (5 bases). Germline V gives CDR1 ENHRY, CDR2 SYGVKD. V lost 4 bases and J lost 7, with 7 bases in between. The CDR3 extends over 11 amino acids. In DNA form, the CDR3 reads TGTGCCATCAGTGGGGGGAGTGGCTACACCTTC. It encodes CAISGGSGYTF.

This chain connects TRBV4-1 to TRBJ1-5; D gene unclear. Germline V gene sequence: CDR1 MGHRA, CDR2 YSYEKL. The length of the CDR3 is 17 residues. V lost 0 bases, J lost 5 bases, and 17 bases lay in between. CDR3 residues: CASSQEGRPDPDQPQHF. CDR3 bases: TGCGCCAGCAGCCAAGAGGGGAGGCCTGATCCAGATCAGCCCCAGCATTTT.

This clonotype was counted at least ten times. J is TRBJ2-1 and V is TRBV7-2, with 7 bases matching TRBD1. The germline CDR1 and CDR2 sequences are SGHTA and FQGNSA. V shed 1 base, J shed 2 bases, and the junction held 2 bases outside the gene matches. The CDR3 sequence is 15 residues long. CDR3: CASSLDRGPYNEQFF. In DNA, the CDR3 is TGTGCCAGCAGCTTAGATAGGGGGCCCTACAATGAGCAGTTCTTC.

In regard to this clonotype: Being one base from a much bigger clone, this may be a read error. The chain is built from TRBV4-2 and TRBJ2-6; D might be TRBD1 (5 bases). The CDR3 has 15 residues. Germline V gene data show CDR1 as LGHNA and CDR2 as YNFKEQ. The CDR3 DNA is TGTGCCAGCAGCCAAGGTTTCTCTGGGGCCAACGTCCAGACTTTC. It encodes CASSQGFSGANVQTF.

This clonotype was seen a handful of times. CDR3 DNA: TGTGCCACCAGTGATCGCAGGAGCTATGGCTACACCTTC. It encodes CATSDRRSYGYTF. This chain links TRBV24-1 with TRBJ1-2; no clear D gene. Germline V gives CDR1 KGHDR, CDR2 SFDVKD. The CDR3 loop spans 13 amino acids. V gave up 3 bases and J gave up 4 bases, with 8 bases separating them.

This chain uses TRBV20-1 with TRBJ2-3; D may correspond to TRBD1 or TRBD2 (5 bases each). The CDR3 extends over 12 amino acids. The V end lost 0 bases, the J end lost 5 bases, and 6 bases lay between the germline ends. Looked up from germline, CDR1 is DFQATT and CDR2 is SNEGSKA (reference sequence). The CDR3 DNA reads TGCAGTGCTAGAGAGGGACGAGATACGCAGTATTTT. It encodes CSAREGRDTQYF.

V and J are TRBV5-4 and TRBJ1-2; 10 bases are a match to TRBD1. The germline V gene encodes CDR1 SGHNT and CDR2 YYREEE (reference sequence). This CDR3 spans 14 amino acids. The trim removed 4 bases at V and 8 bases at J, leaving 8 bases unmatched. In DNA, the CDR3 is TGTGCCAGCAGCCCGACAGGGGGCATTGGGGGCTACACCTTC. Residues: CASSPTGGIGGYTF.

This clonotype occurred many times. The rearrangement uses TRBV2 and TRBJ1-5; 7 bases fit TRBD1. Germline CDR1 SNHLY, CDR2 FYNNEI. V shed 6 bases, J shed 7 bases, and the junction held 12 bases outside the gene matches. CDR3 length: 15 amino acids. DNA of the CDR3: TGTGCCAGCAGGCCTCCGACAGGGTTTGACCAGCCCCAGCATTTT. As protein: CASRPPTGFDQPQHF.

The chain joins TRBV5-1 to TRBJ2-7; 10 bases match TRBD1. This CDR3 has 15 amino acids. Germline lookup yields CDR1 SGHRS and CDR2 YFSETQ. V gave up 7 bases and J gave up 0 bases; unmatched junction bases: 7. The CDR3 coding sequence is TGCGCCAGCCAACTGGGACAGGGGTTCTCCTACGAGCAGTACTTC. Protein product: CASQLGQGFSYEQYF.

At least ten counts were recorded for this clonotype. The V gene is TRBV20-1, the J gene TRBJ2-5, with D possibly matching TRBD2 (6 bases). V lost 6 bases to trimming and J lost 0 bases, with 17 bases between them. Germline V gene sequence: CDR1 DFQATT, CDR2 SNEGSKA (reference sequence). The CDR3 runs 15 residues. DNA for the CDR3: TGCAGTGCCCGTGCAGCGCGGGACGACCAAGAGACCCAGTACTTC. It codes for CSARAARDDQETQYF.

J is TRBJ2-3 and V is TRBV27; a weak D match, TRBD1 (5 bases). This CDR3 is built from 14 residues. Germline values: CDR1 MNHEY, CDR2 SMNVEV (reference sequence). The V gene lost 6 bases and the J gene lost 2 bases, with 12 bases spanning the gap. The DNA for the CDR3 is TGTGCCAGCAGATTCACGACAGACACAGATACGCAGTATTTT. This gives the protein CASRFTTDTDTQYF.

The gene calls are TRBV20-1 and TRBJ2-3; 8 bases are a match to TRBD2. The CDR3 is 15 amino acids. The V gene's germline CDR1 is DFQATT and CDR2 SNEGSKA (reference sequence). J lost 0 bases, V lost 3 bases, and 5 bases had no gene match. The CDR3 reads CSASLAGTSTDTQYF. The CDR3 region has the DNA TGCAGTGCTAGCTTAGCGGGAACTAGCACAGATACGCAGTATTTT.